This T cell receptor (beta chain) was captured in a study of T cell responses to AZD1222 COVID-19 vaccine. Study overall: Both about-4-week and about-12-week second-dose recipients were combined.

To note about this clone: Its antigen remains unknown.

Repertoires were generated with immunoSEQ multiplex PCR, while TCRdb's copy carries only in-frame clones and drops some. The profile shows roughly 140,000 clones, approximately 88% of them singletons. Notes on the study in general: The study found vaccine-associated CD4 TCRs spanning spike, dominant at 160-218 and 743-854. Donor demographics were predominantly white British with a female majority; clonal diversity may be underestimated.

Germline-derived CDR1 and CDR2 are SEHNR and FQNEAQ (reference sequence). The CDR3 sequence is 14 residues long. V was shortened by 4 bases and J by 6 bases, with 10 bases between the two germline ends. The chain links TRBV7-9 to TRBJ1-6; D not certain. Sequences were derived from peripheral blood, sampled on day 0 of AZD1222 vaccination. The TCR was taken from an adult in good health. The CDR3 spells CASSSPLSNSPLHF. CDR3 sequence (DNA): TGTGCCAGCAGCTCCCCCCTCAGTAATTCACCCCTCCACTTT.